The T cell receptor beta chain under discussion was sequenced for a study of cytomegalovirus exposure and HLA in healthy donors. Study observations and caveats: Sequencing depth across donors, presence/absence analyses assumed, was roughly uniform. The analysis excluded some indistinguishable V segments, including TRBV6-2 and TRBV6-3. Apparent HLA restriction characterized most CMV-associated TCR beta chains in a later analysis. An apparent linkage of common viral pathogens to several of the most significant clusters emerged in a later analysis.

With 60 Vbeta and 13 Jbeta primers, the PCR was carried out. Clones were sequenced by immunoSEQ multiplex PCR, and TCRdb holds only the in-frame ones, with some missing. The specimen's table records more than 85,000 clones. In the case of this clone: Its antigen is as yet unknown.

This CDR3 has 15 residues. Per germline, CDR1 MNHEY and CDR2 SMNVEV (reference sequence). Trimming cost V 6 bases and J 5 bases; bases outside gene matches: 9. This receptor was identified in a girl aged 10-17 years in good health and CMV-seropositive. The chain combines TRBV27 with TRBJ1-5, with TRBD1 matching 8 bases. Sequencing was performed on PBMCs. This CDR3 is CASRQGARGDQPQHF. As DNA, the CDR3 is TGTGCCAGCAGGCAGGGGGCTCGGGGAGATCAGCCCCAGCATTTT.